A selection of T cell receptor beta chains follows, all from one sample in a study of beta chain features in type 1 diabetes. Clones were sequenced by immunoSEQ multiplex PCR, and TCRdb holds only the in-frame ones, with some missing. The top ten clones hold approximately 4% of a sample with around 250,000 clones, about 26% of them seen once. What was sequenced was central memory CD4+ T cells from blood. These receptors were obtained from a man in his thirties or forties in good health. CDR3s include the opening cysteine and the closing phenylalanine or tryptophan. Each record gives: J gene, CDR3 length, clone size, V gene, D gene, CDR3 protein, CDR3 DNA. D genes are given only for firm matches. The size of a clone is reported for some rows only, either as once, few or many, or as a class for expanded clones.

TRBJ2-7 13 - TRBV6-5 - CASSYSRTYEQYF TGTGCCAGCAGTTACTCGCGGACTTACGAGCAGTACTTC
TRBJ2-5 11 - TRBV29-1 - CSARSQETQYF TGCAGCGCCCGGTCCCAAGAGACCCAGTACTTC
TRBJ1-2 11 many TRBV29-1 - CSVVGVGGYTF TGCAGCGTTGTCGGGGTAGGCGGCTACACCTTC
TRBJ2-7 16 - TRBV6-1 TRBD2 CASSGTSGRSSYEQYF TGTGCCAGCAGTGGGACTAGCGGGAGAAGCTCCTACGAGCAGTACTTC
TRBJ2-5 11 - TRBV7-2 - CASSFQKTQYF TGTGCCAGCAGCTTTCAAAAGACCCAGTACTTC
TRBJ2-7 13 few TRBV7-2 TRBD1 CASSFRGQGEQYF TGTGCCAGCAGCTTTCGAGGACAGGGCGAGCAGTACTTC
TRBJ2-1 13 few TRBV28 TRBD2 CASSILAGVEQFF TGTGCCAGCAGTATACTAGCGGGAGTCGAACAGTTCTTC
TRBJ1-1 11 - TRBV30 - CAWRDSVLTFF TGTGCCTGGAGAGATTCGGTTCTGACTTTCTTT
TRBJ2-1 15 - TRBV6-1 - CASTTSGRPYNEQFF TGTGCCAGCACCACATCAGGGCGACCCTACAATGAGCAGTTCTTC
TRBJ2-5 12 - TRBV29-1 - CSVEVGGETQYF TGCAGCGTTGAAGTAGGTGGGGAGACCCAGTACTTC
TRBJ1-4 16 few TRBV25-1 - CASSERDGATNEKLFF TGTGCCAGCAGTGAGCGGGACGGGGCAACTAATGAAAAACTGTTTTTT
TRBJ2-6 17 - TRBV30 - CAWSVISQFSGANVLTF TGTGCCTGGTCAGTCATTAGCCAATTCTCTGGGGCCAACGTCCTGACTTTC
TRBJ2-5 14 - TRBV28 TRBD1 CASRLQGAPETQYF TGTGCCAGCAGGTTACAGGGGGCTCCAGAGACCCAGTACTTC
TRBJ1-1 13 few TRBV6-6 - CASSYEGLTEAFF TGTGCCAGCAGTTACGAAGGGCTCACTGAAGCTTTCTTT
TRBJ2-1 15 few TRBV7-2 TRBD1 CASSPLTGANNEQFF TGTGCCAGCAGCCCGCTGACAGGGGCGAACAATGAGCAGTTCTTC
TRBJ1-4 15 - TRBV5-1 - CASSGPGHINEKLFF TGCGCCAGCAGCGGCCCGGGACATATTAATGAAAAACTGTTTTTT
TRBJ2-1 13 few TRBV19 TRBD2 CASSITGGGEQFF TGTGCCAGTAGTATAACGGGAGGGGGGGAGCAGTTCTTC
TRBJ2-1 16 few TRBV14 - CASSQEGGGYRNEQFF TGTGCCAGCAGCCAAGAGGGTGGTGGCTACCGGAATGAGCAGTTCTTC
TRBJ1-1 14 - TRBV10-3 - CAISEEGVRIDAFF TGTGCCATCAGTGAGGAAGGAGTCAGAATAGACGCTTTCTTT
TRBJ1-2 11 few TRBV30 - CAWQPGNGYTF TGTGCCTGGCAGCCGGGGAATGGCTACACCTTC
TRBJ2-5 14 - TRBV7-2 - CASSLGGTQETQYF TGTGCCAGCAGCTTAGGAGGGACCCAAGAGACCCAGTACTTC
TRBJ2-7 13 - TRBV19 - CASSIGRAYEQYF TGTGCCAGTAGTATAGGTCGGGCCTACGAGCAGTACTTC
TRBJ2-7 14 few TRBV28 TRBD1 CASSSRTGGYEQYF TGTGCCAGCAGTAGCCGGACAGGAGGCTACGAGCAGTACTTC
TRBJ2-7 13 few TRBV5-1 - CASSRNTGSEQYF TGCGCCAGCAGCAGAAACACAGGGTCCGAGCAGTACTTC